The 26 T cell receptor beta chains below all came from one sample that was sequenced in a study of blood T cell repertoires in COVID-19. Using immunoSEQ multiplex PCR, the repertoire was profiled, and TCRdb retains in-frame clones only, with some absent. This sample has tens of thousands of clones, with roughly 84% found just once. The sequenced material came from peripheral blood. These receptors were obtained from a man aged 50 to 60 with active COVID-19.

This clone turned up a few times. V and J are TRBV19 and TRBJ2-7; D ambiguous. Germline CDR1 and CDR2: LNHDA and SQIVND (reference sequence). There are 14 residues in the CDR3. Trimming stripped 6 bases from V and 0 bases from J, with 12 bases between. CDR3 loop: CASSATASSYEQYV. DNA for the CDR3: TGTGCCAGTAGCGCTACAGCAAGCTCCTACGAGCAGTACGTC.

This clone was seen just once. V gene TRBV23-1 combines with J gene TRBJ2-5; TRBD2 matches at 12 bases. TRBV23-1 is noted as an ORF with a role that remains uncertain. V trimming: 7 bases; J trimming: 2 bases; junction bases outside the gene matches: 8. The CDR3 runs to 16 residues. The chain's CDR3 is CASTPGLAGRQETQYF. In nucleotides, the CDR3 is TGCGCCAGCACCCCGGGACTAGCGGGTCGGCAAGAGACCCAGTACTTC.

This clone was seen just once. The rearrangement uses TRBV6-5 and TRBJ2-3; 10 bases line up with TRBD2. V shed 2 bases and J 1 base; nucleotides not matched to a gene: 0. CDR3 size: 15 residues. Germline loops: CDR1 MNHEY, CDR2 SVGAGI. CDR3 region: CASSYGTSGTDTQYF. DNA of the CDR3: TGTGCCAGCAGTTACGGGACTAGCGGCACAGATACGCAGTATTTT.

V usage is TRBV19 and J usage is TRBJ2-2; the match to TRBD1 covers 7 bases. Germline-derived CDR1 and CDR2 are LNHDA and SQIVND (reference sequence). This CDR3 spans 13 amino acids. Trimming cost V 7 bases and J 4 bases; bases outside gene matches: 3. DNA for the CDR3: TGTGCCAGTAAAGGGGGCGGCACCGGGGAGCTGTTTTTT. It codes for CASKGGGTGELFF.

This clone showed up just a few times. The rearrangement links TRBV30 to TRBJ1-2; D unclear. The CDR3 is made up of 13 amino acids. In germline, CDR1 is GTSNPN, CDR2 SVGIG (reference sequence). Between the trimmed V and J ends, which lost 8 bases and 0 bases, there was a span of 13 bases. In nucleotides, the CDR3 is TGTGCCGGCCCGGACGGGGCTAACTATGGCTACACCTTC. As protein: CAGPDGANYGYTF.

The sample holds one count of this clone. The chain couples TRBV5-1 to TRBJ1-6, with TRBD1 matching over 7 bases. V gave up 6 bases and J gave up 7 bases; unmatched junction bases: 7. Germline V gives CDR1 SGHRS, CDR2 YFSETQ. The CDR3 is 14 residues long. In nucleotides, the CDR3 is TGCGCCAGCACGGATAGGGACAGAAATTCACCCCTCCACTTT. It codes for CASTDRDRNSPLHF.

The chain recombines TRBV7-2 with TRBJ1-4, with TRBD1 as a possible D gene (6 bases). CDR1 is SGHTA, CDR2 FQGNSA, per germline. The V end lost 2 bases, the J end lost 5 bases, and 12 bases lay between the germline ends. CDR3 size: 15 residues. CDR3 protein: CASSLQGRRNEKLFF. The CDR3 nucleotides are TGTGCCAGCAGCTTACAGGGGAGACGAAATGAAAAACTGTTTTTT.

The rearrangement links TRBV4-1 to TRBJ1-6; 10 nucleotides agree with TRBD1. This CDR3 has 17 amino acids. Trimming at V came to 3 bases and at J to 2 bases, leaving 4 bases not matched to a gene. Germline lookup yields CDR1 MGHRA and CDR2 YSYEKL. CDR3 region: CASSQTGGSAYNSPLHF. The CDR3, as DNA: TGCGCCAGCAGCCAGACAGGGGGCTCGGCCTATAATTCACCCCTCCACTTT.

This clone was seen a single time. The chain has TRBV2 and TRBJ2-3; D perhaps matches TRBD1 (7 bases). V was clipped by 8 bases and J by 6 bases, with 15 bases between them. The CDR3 covers 13 residues. Germline V gives CDR1 SNHLY, CDR2 FYNNEI. The CDR3 region has the DNA TGTGCCAGCCGCGGACAGGAGGGGGATACGCAGTATTTT. Residues: CASRGQEGDTQYF. The entire variable domain, with the rest obtained from reference TRBV2 and TRBJ2-3, is as follows: EPEVTQTPSHQVTQMGQEVILRCVPISNHLYFYWYRQILGQKVEFLVSFYNNEISEKSEIFDDQFSVERPDGSNFTLKIRSTKLEDSAMYFCASRGQEGDTQYFGPGTRLTVL.

This clone was found once. The V and J genes are TRBV7-9 and TRBJ1-4, with 7 nucleotides matching TRBD1. The germline V gene has CDR1 SEHNR and CDR2 FQNEAQ (reference sequence). With V trimmed by 3 bases and J by 5 bases, 3 bases remained unmatched. CDR3 size: 14 residues. The CDR3 region has the DNA TGTGCCAGCAGCTTCGGACAGGCAAATGAAAAACTGTTTTTT. It codes for CASSFGQANEKLFF. Filled out from reference TRBV7-9 and TRBJ1-4, the complete variable domain reads DTGVSQNPRHKITKRGQNVTFRCDPISEHNRLYWYRQTLGQGPEFLTYFQNEAQLEKSRLLSDRFSAERPKGSFSTLEIQRTEQGDSAMYLCASSFGQANEKLFFGSGTQLSVL.

The V gene is TRBV7-9, the J gene TRBJ2-3; tentative D call: TRBD1 (5 bases). CDR1 is SEHNR, CDR2 FQNEAQ, per germline (reference sequence). The CDR3 covers 12 residues. V was cut by 5 bases and J by 11 bases, with 14 bases left in between. The CDR3 DNA reads TGTGCCAGCAGCCTCGACAGTATAGGGCAGTATTTT. Translating gives CASSLDSIGQYF.

The J gene is TRBJ1-4, the V gene TRBV28, with 10 nucleotides matching TRBD1. The CDR3 extends over 14 amino acids. Germline V gives CDR1 MDHEN, CDR2 SYDVKM. Trimming cost V 6 bases and J 5 bases; bases outside gene matches: 3. The CDR3 sequence is CASSSGQGNEKLFF. The CDR3 nucleotides are TGTGCCAGCAGCTCGGGACAGGGGAATGAAAAACTGTTTTTT.

This chain links TRBV6-4 with TRBJ2-3; the D gene is possibly TRBD2 (6 bases). Trimming removed 3 bases from V and 0 bases from J, with 19 bases in between. The CDR3 runs to 18 residues. Germline-derived CDR1 and CDR2 are MRHNA and SNTAGT. The CDR3 loop reads CASSEAPVVAASTDTQYF. CDR3 DNA sequence: TGTGCCAGCAGTGAAGCGCCCGTAGTAGCGGCTAGCACAGATACGCAGTATTTT.

This chain joins TRBV9 and TRBJ2-3; perhaps TRBD2 as D (5 bases). Between the trimmed V and J ends, which lost 1 base and 4 bases, there was a span of 16 bases. Germline loops: CDR1 SGDLS, CDR2 YYNGEE. CDR3 length: 16 amino acids. The CDR3 loop reads CASSVLSGSNADTQYF. Here the CDR3 DNA reads TGTGCCAGCAGCGTACTAAGTGGGAGCAACGCAGATACGCAGTATTTT. Full variable domain (rest looked up from reference TRBV9 and TRBJ2-3): DSGVTQTPKHLITATGQRVTLRCSPRSGDLSVYWYQQSLDQGLQFLIQYYNGEERAKGNILERFSAQQFPDLHSELNLSSLELGDSALYFCASSVLSGSNADTQYFGPGTRLTVL.

The chain combines TRBV7-2 with TRBJ2-3; 8 bases are shared with TRBD2. The CDR3 consists of 12 residues. Losses at the gene ends were 5 bases for V and 12 bases for J; bases not matched to a gene: 7. Germline CDR1 and CDR2: SGHTA and FQGNSA. Written as DNA, the CDR3 is TGTGCCAGCAGCCTTCCGGGACTAGTACAGTATTTT. It codes for CASSLPGLVQYF.

The J gene is TRBJ1-2, the V gene TRBV3-1 (or the pseudogene TRBV3-2); D call uncertain. This CDR3 contains 11 residues. The V end lost 0 bases, the J end lost 8 bases, and 4 bases lay between the germline ends. The V gene's germline CDR1 is LGHDT and CDR2 YNNKEL (reference sequence). CDR3 residues: CASSQESGYTF. As DNA, the CDR3 is TGTGCCAGCAGCCAAGAAAGCGGCTACACCTTC.

This chain uses TRBV4-1 with TRBJ2-1; 8 nucleotides agree with TRBD2. The CDR3 consists of 18 residues. Trimming at V came to 1 base and at J to 6 bases, leaving 14 bases not matched to a gene. From germline, CDR1 is MGHRA and CDR2 YSYEKL. CDR3 sequence: CASSQAGAPGGRINEQFF. DNA of the CDR3: TGCGCCAGCAGCCAAGCTGGGGCTCCGGGGGGGCGGATCAATGAGCAGTTCTTC.

The genes are TRBV7-2 and TRBJ2-1; the D gene is possibly TRBD2 (5 bases). Trimming shortened V by 5 bases and J by 7 bases, and 15 bases separated the two germline ends. Germline V gene sequence: CDR1 SGHTA, CDR2 FQGNSA. This CDR3 spans 14 amino acids. DNA of the CDR3: TGTGCCAGCAGCAACCCGGCTGTAGCGAATGAGCAGTTCTTC. Translated: CASSNPAVANEQFF.

The genes are TRBV6-5 and TRBJ1-5; 7 bases agree with TRBD1. V trimming: 6 bases; J trimming: 0 bases; junction bases outside the gene matches: 5. The CDR3 loop spans 15 amino acids. Germline V lookup: CDR1 MNHEY, CDR2 SVGAGI. The CDR3, as DNA: TGTGCCAGCAGCCGGGGACAGTATAGCAATCAGCCCCAGCATTTT. This codes for CASSRGQYSNQPQHF.

The genes are TRBV5-1 and TRBJ1-4, with D unclear. Trimming took 0 bases from V and 4 from J, leaving 7 bases between them. This CDR3 is 14 amino acids long. In germline, CDR1 is SGHRS, CDR2 YFSETQ. The CDR3 region has the DNA TGCGCCAGCAGCTTGGCTGCCAGTAATGAAAAACTGTTTTTT. Translated, it gives CASSLAASNEKLFF.

This clone appeared once. The rearrangement uses TRBV21-1 and TRBJ1-4; TRBD1 reflects the table's D call only, with no check against the DNA. TRBV21-1 corresponds to a pseudogene. The CDR3 spans 14 residues. The CDR3 coding sequence is TGTGCCACTGAAGGGACAGGGGGGGGTGAAAAACTGTTTTTT. It translates to CATEGTGGGEKLFF.

This chain links TRBV19 with TRBJ1-4; no clear D gene. Germline loops: CDR1 LNHDA, CDR2 SQIVND (reference sequence). The length of the CDR3 is 12 residues. V lost 7 bases and J 7 bases, leaving 10 bases between the germline ends. CDR3 amino acids: CASTGLSEKLFF. The CDR3 coding sequence is TGTGCCAGTACTGGGCTTTCTGAAAAACTGTTTTTT.

The chain employs TRBV3-1 (or the pseudogene TRBV3-2) and TRBJ2-3; 7 bases align to TRBD2. The CDR3 loop spans 17 amino acids. The V gene's germline CDR1 is LGHDT and CDR2 YNNKEL (reference sequence). Germline trimming cut 4 bases from V and 4 bases from J; bases unmatched to any gene: 14. CDR3: CASSPTILAWEADTQYF. The CDR3 region has the DNA TGTGCCAGCAGCCCAACCATACTAGCGTGGGAGGCAGATACGCAGTATTTT.

This clone came up a few times. The V and J genes are TRBV19 and TRBJ1-3; D gene unclear. Germline V gives CDR1 LNHDA, CDR2 SQIVND (reference sequence). Between the trimmed V and J ends, which lost 5 bases and 0 bases, there was a span of 8 bases. The CDR3 has 14 amino acids. The CDR3 DNA reads as TGTGCCAGTAGTGACGGGATCTCTGGAAACACCATATATTTT. Its protein is CASSDGISGNTIYF.

There are a few counts of this clone. V gene TRBV3-1 (or the pseudogene TRBV3-2) combines with J gene TRBJ1-4, with 8 bases fitting TRBD1. CDR3 size: 13 residues. Germline V gene sequence: CDR1 LGHDT, CDR2 YNNKEL (reference sequence). V shed 4 bases, J shed 7 bases, and the junction held 2 bases outside the gene matches. This CDR3 is CASSRGQGEKLFF. DNA of the CDR3: TGTGCCAGCAGCCGCGGACAGGGTGAAAAACTGTTTTTT.

The J gene is TRBJ2-2, the V gene TRBV24-1; 13 bases map to TRBD2. The V gene end was trimmed by 3 bases and the J gene end by 4 bases; junction bases not matched to a gene: 4. CDR3 length: 17 residues. Germline CDR1 reads KGHDR; CDR2 reads SFDVKD. CDR3 nucleotides: TGTGCCACCAGTGATACCGGACTAGCGGGAGTCACCGGGGAGCTGTTTTTT. The encoded protein is CATSDTGLAGVTGELFF.